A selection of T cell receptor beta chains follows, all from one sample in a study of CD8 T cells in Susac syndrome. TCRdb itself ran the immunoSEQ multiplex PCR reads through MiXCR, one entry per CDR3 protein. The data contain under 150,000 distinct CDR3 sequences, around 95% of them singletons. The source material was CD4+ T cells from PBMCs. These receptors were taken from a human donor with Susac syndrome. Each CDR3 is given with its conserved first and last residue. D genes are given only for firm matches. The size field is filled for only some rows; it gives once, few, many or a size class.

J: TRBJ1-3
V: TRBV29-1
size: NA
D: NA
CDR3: CSVVWGPGNTIYF
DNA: TGCAGCGTTGTTTGGGGGCCAGGAAACACCATATATTTT

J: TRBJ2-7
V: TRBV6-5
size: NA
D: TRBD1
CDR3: CASGDRGLSYEQYF
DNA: TGTGCCAGCGGGGACAGGGGGCTCTCCTACGAGCAGTACTTC

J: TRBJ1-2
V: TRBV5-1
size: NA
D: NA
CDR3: CASSLDEYGYTF
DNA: TGCGCCAGCAGCTTGGATGAGTATGGCTACACCTTC

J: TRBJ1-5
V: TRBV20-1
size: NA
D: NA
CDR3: CSARTSLGSNQPQHF
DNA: TGCAGTGCCAGGACTTCACTAGGAAGCAATCAGCCCCAGCATTTT

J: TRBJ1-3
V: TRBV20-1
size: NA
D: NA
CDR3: CSARALSGNTIYF
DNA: TGCAGTGCGAGGGCCCTCTCTGGAAACACCATATATTTT

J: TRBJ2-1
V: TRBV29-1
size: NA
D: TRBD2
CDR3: CSVEPRLADNEQFF
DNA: TGCAGCGTCGAACCCCGACTAGCTGACAATGAGCAGTTCTTC

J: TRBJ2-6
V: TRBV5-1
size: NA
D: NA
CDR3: CASRTGGANVLTF
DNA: TGCGCCAGCAGGACCGGTGGGGCCAACGTCCTGACTTTC

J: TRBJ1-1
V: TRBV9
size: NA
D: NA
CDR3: CASSATGDTEAFF
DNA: TGTGCCAGCAGCGCTACGGGAGACACTGAAGCTTTCTTT

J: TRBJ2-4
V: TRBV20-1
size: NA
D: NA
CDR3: CSAPTRIAKNIQYF
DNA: TGCAGTGCCCCTACTAGGATAGCCAAAAACATTCAGTACTTC

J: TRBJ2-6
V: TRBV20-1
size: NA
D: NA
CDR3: CSARALGSGANVLTF
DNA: TGCAGTGCTAGAGCCCTGGGCTCTGGGGCCAACGTCCTGACTTTC

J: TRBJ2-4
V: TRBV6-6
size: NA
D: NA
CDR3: CASSGRAVPKNIQYF
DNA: TGTGCCAGCAGTGGTAGGGCGGTACCCAAAAACATTCAGTACTTC

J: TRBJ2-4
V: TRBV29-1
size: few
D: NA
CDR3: CSVPGPAKNIQYF
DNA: TGCAGCGTTCCGGGACCTGCCAAAAACATTCAGTACTTC

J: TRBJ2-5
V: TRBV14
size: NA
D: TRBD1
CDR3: CASSHPGQQETQYF
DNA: TGTGCCAGCAGTCATCCGGGACAGCAAGAGACCCAGTACTTC

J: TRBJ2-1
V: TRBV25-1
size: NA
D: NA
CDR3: CASSDRLDEQFF
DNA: TGTGCCAGCAGTGATCGTTTAGATGAGCAGTTCTTC

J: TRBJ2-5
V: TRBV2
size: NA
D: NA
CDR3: CASSLNLETQYF
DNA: TGTGCCAGCAGCCTAAACCTAGAGACCCAGTACTTC

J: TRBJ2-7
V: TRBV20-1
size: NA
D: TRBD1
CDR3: CSAEWGLDRAYEQYF
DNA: TGCAGTGCCGAATGGGGACTGGACAGGGCGTACGAGCAGTACTTC

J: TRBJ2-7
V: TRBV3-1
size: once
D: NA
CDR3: CASSEVGFGPGYEQYF
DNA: TGTGCCAGCAGCGAAGTGGGATTTGGGCCAGGGTACGAGCAGTACTTC

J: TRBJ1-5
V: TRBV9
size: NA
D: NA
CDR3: CASSVDGGRTQPQHF
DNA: TGTGCCAGCAGCGTAGATGGGGGGCGGACGCAGCCCCAGCATTTT

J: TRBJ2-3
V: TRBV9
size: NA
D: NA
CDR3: CASSPRDHLDTQYF
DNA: TGTGCCAGCAGCCCCCGGGACCACCTAGATACGCAGTATTTT

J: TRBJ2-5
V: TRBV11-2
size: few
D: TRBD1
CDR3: CASSPNVRGRETQYF
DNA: TGTGCCAGCAGCCCGAACGTCAGGGGGCGGGAGACCCAGTACTTC

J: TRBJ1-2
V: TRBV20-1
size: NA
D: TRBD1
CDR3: CSASDRVGYTF
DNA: TGCAGTGCTTCCGACAGGGTCGGCTACACCTTC

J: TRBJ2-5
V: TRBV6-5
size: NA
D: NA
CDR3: CASSYGYQETQYF
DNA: TGTGCCAGCAGTTACGGTTACCAAGAGACCCAGTACTTC

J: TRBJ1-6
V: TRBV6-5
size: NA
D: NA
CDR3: CASSLIQGLNSPLHF
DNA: TGTGCCAGCAGTCTAATACAGGGCCTCAATTCACCCCTCCACTTT

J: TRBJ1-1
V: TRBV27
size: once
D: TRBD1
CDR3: CASRPDRVNTEAFF
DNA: TGTGCCAGCAGGCCCGACAGGGTGAACACTGAAGCTTTCTTT

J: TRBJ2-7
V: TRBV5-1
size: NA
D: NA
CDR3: CASSPTAARTYEQYF
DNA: TGCGCCAGCAGCCCGACAGCTGCTAGGACCTACGAGCAGTACTTC

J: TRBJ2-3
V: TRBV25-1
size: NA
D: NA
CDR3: CASSEVRTDTQYF
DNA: TGTGCCAGCAGTGAAGTGAGGACAGATACGCAGTATTTT

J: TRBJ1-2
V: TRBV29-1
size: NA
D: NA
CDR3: CSAGDARNYGYTF
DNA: TGCAGCGCCGGGGACGCCAGAAACTATGGCTACACCTTC

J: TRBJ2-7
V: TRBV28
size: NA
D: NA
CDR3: CASSSGLIYEQYF
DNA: TGTGCCAGCAGTTCTGGGCTGATCTACGAGCAGTACTTC

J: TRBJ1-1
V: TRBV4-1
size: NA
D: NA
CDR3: CASSQDPETDNTEAFF
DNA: TGCGCCAGCAGCCAAGATCCAGAGACCGATAACACTGAAGCTTTCTTT

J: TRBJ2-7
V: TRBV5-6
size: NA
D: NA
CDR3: CASSLIGFGRESEQYF
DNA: TGTGCCAGCAGCTTAATCGGTTTCGGGCGTGAGAGCGAGCAGTACTTC

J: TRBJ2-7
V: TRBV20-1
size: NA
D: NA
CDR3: CSARRDLRDYEQYF
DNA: TGCAGTGCCCGCCGGGACCTAAGGGACTACGAGCAGTACTTC

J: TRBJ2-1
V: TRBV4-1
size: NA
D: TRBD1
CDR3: CASSQVQGQGNYNEQFF
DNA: TGCGCCAGCAGCCAAGTTCAGGGACAGGGTAATTACAATGAGCAGTTCTTC

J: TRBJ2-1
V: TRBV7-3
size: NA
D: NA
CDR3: CASSSDWRNEQFF
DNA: TGTGCCAGCAGCTCCGACTGGCGGAATGAGCAGTTCTTC

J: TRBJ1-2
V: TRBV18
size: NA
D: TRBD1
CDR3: CASSPPNRDRGFFGYTF
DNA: TGTGCCAGCTCACCGCCTAACCGGGACAGGGGATTTTTTGGCTACACCTTC

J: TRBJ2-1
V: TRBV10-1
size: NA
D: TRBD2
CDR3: CASSGSGGATEQFF
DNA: TGCGCCAGCAGCGGTAGCGGGGGGGCCACCGAGCAGTTCTTC

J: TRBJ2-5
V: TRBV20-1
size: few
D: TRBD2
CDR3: CSARTPGLLAQYF
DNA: TGCAGTGCTAGAACCCCGGGACTATTGGCCCAGTACTTC

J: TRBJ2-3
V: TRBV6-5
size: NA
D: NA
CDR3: CATRTPPDTQYF
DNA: TGTGCCACCAGGACCCCACCCGATACGCAGTATTTT

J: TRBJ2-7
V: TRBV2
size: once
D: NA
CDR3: CASNLDSGGEQYF
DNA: TGTGCCAGCAACCTTGATAGCGGCGGCGAGCAGTACTTC

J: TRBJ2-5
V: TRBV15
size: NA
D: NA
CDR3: CATSRGSGDLETQYF
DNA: TGTGCCACCAGCAGAGGGTCGGGAGATTTGGAGACCCAGTACTTC

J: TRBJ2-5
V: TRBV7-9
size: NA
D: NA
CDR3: CASSHYHTGRQGQETQYF
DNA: TGTGCCAGCAGTCACTATCATACGGGGAGGCAAGGCCAAGAGACCCAGTACTTC

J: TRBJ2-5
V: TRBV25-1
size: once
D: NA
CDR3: CASRRGTGKETQYF
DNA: TGTGCCAGCCGGAGAGGGACGGGGAAAGAGACCCAGTACTTC

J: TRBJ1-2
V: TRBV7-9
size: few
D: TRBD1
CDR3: CASSLAQGGGYTF
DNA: TGTGCCAGCAGCTTAGCGCAGGGGGGCGGCTACACCTTC

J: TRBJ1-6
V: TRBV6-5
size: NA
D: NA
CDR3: CASRRDTRSLSPLHF
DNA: TGTGCCAGCAGGCGAGACACAAGGTCCCTTTCACCCCTCCACTTT

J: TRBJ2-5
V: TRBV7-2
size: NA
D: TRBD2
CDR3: CASSLGGLAGALQETQYF
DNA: TGTGCCAGCAGCTTGGGGGGACTAGCGGGAGCCCTCCAAGAGACCCAGTACTTC

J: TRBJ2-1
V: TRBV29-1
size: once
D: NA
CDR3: CSVDHGGYLADNEQFF
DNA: TGCAGCGTTGATCACGGAGGATACCTGGCCGACAATGAGCAGTTCTTC

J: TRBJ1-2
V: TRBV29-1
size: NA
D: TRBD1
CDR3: CSVGDLRGQGYGYTF
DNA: TGCAGCGTTGGGGACCTCAGGGGGCAGGGCTATGGCTACACCTTC